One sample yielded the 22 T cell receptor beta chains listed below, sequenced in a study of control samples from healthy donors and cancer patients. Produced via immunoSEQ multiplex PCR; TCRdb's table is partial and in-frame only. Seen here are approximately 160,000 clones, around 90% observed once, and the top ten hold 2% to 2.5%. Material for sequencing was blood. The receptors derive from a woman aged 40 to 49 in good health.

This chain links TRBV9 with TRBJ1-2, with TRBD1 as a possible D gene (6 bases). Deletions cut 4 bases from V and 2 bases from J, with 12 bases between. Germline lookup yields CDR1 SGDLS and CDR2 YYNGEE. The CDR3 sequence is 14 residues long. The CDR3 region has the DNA TGTGCCAGCAGCCAGCAGACAGGCAACTATGGCTACACCTTC. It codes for CASSQQTGNYGYTF.

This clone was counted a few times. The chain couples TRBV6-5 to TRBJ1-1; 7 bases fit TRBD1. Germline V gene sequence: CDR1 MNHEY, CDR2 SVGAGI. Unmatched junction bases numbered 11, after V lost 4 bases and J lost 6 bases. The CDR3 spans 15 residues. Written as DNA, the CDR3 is TGTGCCAGCAGTTTAAGGCAGGGGGTGAGAGCTGAAGCTTTCTTT. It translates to CASSLRQGVRAEAFF.

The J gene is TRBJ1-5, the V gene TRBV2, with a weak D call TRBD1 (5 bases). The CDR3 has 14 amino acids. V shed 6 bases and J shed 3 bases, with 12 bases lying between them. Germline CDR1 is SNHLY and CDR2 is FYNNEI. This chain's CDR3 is CASSLGEYNQPQHF. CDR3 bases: TGTGCCAGCAGCCTAGGGGAGTACAATCAGCCCCAGCATTTT.

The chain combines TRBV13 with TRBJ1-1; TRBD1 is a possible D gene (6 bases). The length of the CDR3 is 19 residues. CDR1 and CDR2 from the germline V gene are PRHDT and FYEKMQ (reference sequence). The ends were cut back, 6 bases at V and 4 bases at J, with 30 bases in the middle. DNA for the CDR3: TGTGCCAGCAGTACCATCGTTGGGGAACAGGGAGGAATGAGCACTGAAGCTTTCTTT. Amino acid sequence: CASSTIVGEQGGMSTEAFF.

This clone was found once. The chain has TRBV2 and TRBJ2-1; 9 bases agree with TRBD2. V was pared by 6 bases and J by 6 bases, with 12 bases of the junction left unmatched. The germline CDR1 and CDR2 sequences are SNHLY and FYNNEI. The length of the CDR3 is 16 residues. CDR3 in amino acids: CASSLKVLAGSNEQFF. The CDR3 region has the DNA TGTGCCAGCAGCCTAAAGGTCCTAGCGGGGTCCAATGAGCAGTTCTTC.

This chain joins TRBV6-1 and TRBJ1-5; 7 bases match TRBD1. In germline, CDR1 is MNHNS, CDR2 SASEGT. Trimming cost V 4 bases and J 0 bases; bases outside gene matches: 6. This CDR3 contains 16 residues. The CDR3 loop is CASSVRDSHSNQPQHF. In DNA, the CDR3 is TGTGCCAGCAGTGTACGGGACAGCCATAGCAATCAGCCCCAGCATTTT.

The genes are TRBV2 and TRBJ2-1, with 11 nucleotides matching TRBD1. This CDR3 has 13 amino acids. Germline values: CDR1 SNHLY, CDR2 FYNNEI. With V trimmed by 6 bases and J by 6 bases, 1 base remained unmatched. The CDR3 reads CASRGTGGNEQFF. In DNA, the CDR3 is TGTGCCAGCAGGGGGACAGGGGGCAATGAGCAGTTCTTC.

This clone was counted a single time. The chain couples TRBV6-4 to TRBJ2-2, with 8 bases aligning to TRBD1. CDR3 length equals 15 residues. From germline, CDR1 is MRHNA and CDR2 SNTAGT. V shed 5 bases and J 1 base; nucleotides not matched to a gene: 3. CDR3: CASSTGTGNTGELFF. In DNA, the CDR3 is TGTGCCAGCAGTACGGGGACAGGGAACACCGGGGAGCTGTTTTTT.

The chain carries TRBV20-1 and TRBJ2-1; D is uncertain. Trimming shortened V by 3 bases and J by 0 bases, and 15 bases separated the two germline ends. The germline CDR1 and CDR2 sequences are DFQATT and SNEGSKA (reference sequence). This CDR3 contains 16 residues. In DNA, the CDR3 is TGCAGTGCTAGTGTCGATTCGATGAGCTCCTACAATGAGCAGTTCTTC. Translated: CSASVDSMSSYNEQFF.

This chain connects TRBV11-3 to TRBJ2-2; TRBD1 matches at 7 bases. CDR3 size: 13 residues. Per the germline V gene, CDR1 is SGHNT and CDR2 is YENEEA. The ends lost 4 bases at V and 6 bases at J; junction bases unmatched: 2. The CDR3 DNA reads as TGTGCCAGCAGCTCAACAGGGGCCGGGGAGCTGTTTTTT. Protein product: CASSSTGAGELFF.

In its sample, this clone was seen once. The CDR3 DNA follows: TGCGCCAGCAGCTTGGCTCTGGCGGGTGTCCCATTCGGAGAGACCCAGTACTTC. Translation gives CASSLALAGVPFGETQYF. The chain is built from TRBV5-1 and TRBJ2-5; TRBD2 is a possible D gene (5 bases). Germline CDR1 is SGHRS and CDR2 is YFSETQ. The ends were cut back, 0 bases at V and 4 bases at J, with 22 bases in the middle. The CDR3 spans 18 residues.

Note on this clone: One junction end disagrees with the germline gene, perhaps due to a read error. The CDR3 here is CASSLDLTYDYTF. CDR3 DNA sequence: TGTGCCAGCAGCTTAGACCTGACCTATGACTACACCTTC. This chain uses TRBV7-2 with TRBJ1-2; D is uncertain. The CDR3 covers 13 residues. CDR1 SGHTA and CDR2 FQGNSA come from the germline V gene.

The CDR3, as DNA: TGTGCCAGCAGCCCCTTAGCGGGGGAAAAAGGAGAGACCCAGTACTTC. It is translated as CASSPLAGEKGETQYF. This chain uses TRBV5-4 with TRBJ2-5; the match to TRBD2 covers 9 bases. Looked up from germline, CDR1 is SGHNT and CDR2 is YYREEE (reference sequence). The CDR3 runs to 16 residues. The V and J ends lost 4 bases and 4 bases, in that order; junction bases with no gene match: 11.

This chain's CDR3 is CASTGGGNEKLFF. CDR3 sequence (DNA): TGTGCCAGCACTGGAGGGGGGAATGAAAAACTGTTTTTT. The V gene is TRBV6-5, the J gene TRBJ1-4, with TRBD1 as a possible D gene (6 bases). The germline V and J ends were trimmed by 7 bases and 5 bases, with 11 bases remaining between them. Looked up from germline, CDR1 is MNHEY and CDR2 is SVGAGI. The CDR3 loop spans 13 amino acids.

CDR3 amino acids: CASSQAGLREEKLFF. As DNA, the CDR3 is TGTGCCAGCAGCCAAGCAGGGTTGAGGGAAGAAAAACTGTTTTTT. The rearrangement uses TRBV4-2 and TRBJ1-4; maybe TRBD1 (5 bases). V dropped 1 base and J dropped 8 bases, with 14 bases sitting between them. The CDR3 sequence is 15 residues long. CDR1 and CDR2 (germline): LGHNA, YNFKEQ.

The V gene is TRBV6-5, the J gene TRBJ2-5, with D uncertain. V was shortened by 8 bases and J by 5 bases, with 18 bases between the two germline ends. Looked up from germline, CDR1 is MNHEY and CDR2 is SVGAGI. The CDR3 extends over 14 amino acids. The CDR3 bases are TGTGCCAGCTATAAGGCCCCTCTCGGGGAGACCCAGTACTTC. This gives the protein CASYKAPLGETQYF.

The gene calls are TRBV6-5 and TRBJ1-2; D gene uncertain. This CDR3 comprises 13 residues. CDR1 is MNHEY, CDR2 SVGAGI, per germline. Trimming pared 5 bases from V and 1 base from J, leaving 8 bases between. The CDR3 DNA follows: TGTGCCAGCAGTCAACGAAATAACTATGGCTACACCTTC. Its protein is CASSQRNNYGYTF.

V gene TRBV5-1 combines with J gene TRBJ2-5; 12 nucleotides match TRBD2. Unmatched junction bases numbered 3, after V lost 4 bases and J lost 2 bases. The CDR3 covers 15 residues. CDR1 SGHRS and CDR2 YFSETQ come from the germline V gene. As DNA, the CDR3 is TGCGCCAGCAGCCAAGGACTAGCGGGACAAGAGACCCAGTACTTC. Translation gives CASSQGLAGQETQYF.

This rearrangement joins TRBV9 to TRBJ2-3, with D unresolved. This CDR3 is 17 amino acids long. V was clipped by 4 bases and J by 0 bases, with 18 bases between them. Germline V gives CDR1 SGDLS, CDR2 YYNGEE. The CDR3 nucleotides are TGTGCCAGCAGCCTAACCATCAGCGATACTAGCACAGATACGCAGTATTTT. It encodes CASSLTISDTSTDTQYF.

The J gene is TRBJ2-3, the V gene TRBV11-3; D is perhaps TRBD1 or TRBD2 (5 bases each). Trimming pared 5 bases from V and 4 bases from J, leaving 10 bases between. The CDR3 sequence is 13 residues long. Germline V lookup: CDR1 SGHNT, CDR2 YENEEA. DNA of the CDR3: TGTGCCAGCAGCGCGAGAGGGGCAGATACGCAGTATTTT. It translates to CASSARGADTQYF.

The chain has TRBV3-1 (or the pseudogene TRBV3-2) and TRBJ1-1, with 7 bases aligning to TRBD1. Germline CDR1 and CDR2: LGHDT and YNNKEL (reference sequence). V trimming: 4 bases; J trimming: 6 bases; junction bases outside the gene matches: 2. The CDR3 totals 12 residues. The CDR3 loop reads CASSRTGAEAFF. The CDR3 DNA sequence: TGTGCCAGCAGCCGTACAGGGGCTGAAGCTTTCTTT.

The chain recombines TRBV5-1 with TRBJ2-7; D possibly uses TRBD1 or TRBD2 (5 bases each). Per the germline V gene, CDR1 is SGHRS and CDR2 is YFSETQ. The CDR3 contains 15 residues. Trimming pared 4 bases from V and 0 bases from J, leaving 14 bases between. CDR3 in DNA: TGCGCCAGCAGCCTGGGACCAGGGAACTCCTACGAGCAGTACTTC. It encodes CASSLGPGNSYEQYF. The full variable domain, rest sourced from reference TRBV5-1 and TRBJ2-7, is KAGVTQTPRYLIKTRGQQVTLSCSPISGHRSVSWYQQTPGQGLQFLFEYFSETQRNKGNFPGRFSGRQFSNSRSEMNVSTLELGDSALYLCASSLGPGNSYEQYFGPGTRLTVT.